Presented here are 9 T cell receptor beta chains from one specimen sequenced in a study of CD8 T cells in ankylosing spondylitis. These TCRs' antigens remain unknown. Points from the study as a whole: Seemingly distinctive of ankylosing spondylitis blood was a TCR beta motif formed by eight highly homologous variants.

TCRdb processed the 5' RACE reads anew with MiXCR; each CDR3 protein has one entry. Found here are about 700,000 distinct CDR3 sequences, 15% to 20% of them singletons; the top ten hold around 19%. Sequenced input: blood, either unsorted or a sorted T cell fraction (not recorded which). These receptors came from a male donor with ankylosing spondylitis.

For the CDR3, the DNA is TGTGCCAGCAGAACAGGACAGGTCCATCAGCCCCAGCATTTT. It translates to CASRTGQVHQPQHF. V gene TRBV28 combines with J gene TRBJ1-5; TRBD1 matches 7 bases. The J segment lost 5 bases and the V segment lost 6 bases, leaving 7 bases of the junction unmatched. Germline CDR1 reads MDHEN; CDR2 reads SYDVKM. This CDR3 has 14 residues.

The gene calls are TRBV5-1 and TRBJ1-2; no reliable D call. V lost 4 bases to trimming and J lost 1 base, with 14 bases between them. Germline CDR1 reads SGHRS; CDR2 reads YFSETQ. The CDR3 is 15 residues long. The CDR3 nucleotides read TGCGCCAGCAGCCCCGACGGATCCTATAACTATGGCTACACCTTC. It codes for CASSPDGSYNYGYTF.

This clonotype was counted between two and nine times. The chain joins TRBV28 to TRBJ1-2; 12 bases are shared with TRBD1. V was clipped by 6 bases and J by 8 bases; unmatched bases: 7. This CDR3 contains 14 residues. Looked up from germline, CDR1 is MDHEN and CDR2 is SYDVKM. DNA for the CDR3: TGTGCCAGCAGCAACCGGGACAGGGGGCAGGGCTACACCTTC. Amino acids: CASSNRDRGQGYTF.

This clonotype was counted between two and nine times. CDR3 in amino acids: CASSLAQAPDTQYF. Written as DNA, the CDR3 is TGTGCCAGCAGTTTAGCACAGGCCCCGGATACGCAGTATTTT. This sequence joins TRBV12-3 or TRBV12-4 and TRBJ2-3; maybe TRBD1 (5 bases). V was shortened by 0 bases and J by 6 bases, with 10 bases between the two germline ends. The CDR3 spans 14 residues.

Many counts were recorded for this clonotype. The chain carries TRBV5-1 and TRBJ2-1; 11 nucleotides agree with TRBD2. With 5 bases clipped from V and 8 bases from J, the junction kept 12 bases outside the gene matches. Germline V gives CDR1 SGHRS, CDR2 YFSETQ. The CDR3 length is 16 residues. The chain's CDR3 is CASSYELAGVVDEQFF. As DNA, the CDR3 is TGCGCCAGCAGTTACGAACTAGCGGGAGTGGTCGATGAGCAGTTCTTC.

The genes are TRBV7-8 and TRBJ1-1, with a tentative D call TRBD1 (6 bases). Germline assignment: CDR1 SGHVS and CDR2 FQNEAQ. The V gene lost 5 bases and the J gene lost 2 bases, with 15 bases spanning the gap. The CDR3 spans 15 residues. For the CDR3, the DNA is TGTGCCAGCAGCCGGGGGAGGGGGGGAAACACTGAAGCTTTCTTT. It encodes CASSRGRGGNTEAFF. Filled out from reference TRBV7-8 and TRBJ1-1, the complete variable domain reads GAGVSQSPRYKVAKRGQDVALRCDPISGHVSLFWYQQALGQGPEFLTYFQNEAQLDKSGLPSDRFFAERPEGSVSTLKIQRTQQEDSAVYLCASSRGRGGNTEAFFGQGTRLTVV.

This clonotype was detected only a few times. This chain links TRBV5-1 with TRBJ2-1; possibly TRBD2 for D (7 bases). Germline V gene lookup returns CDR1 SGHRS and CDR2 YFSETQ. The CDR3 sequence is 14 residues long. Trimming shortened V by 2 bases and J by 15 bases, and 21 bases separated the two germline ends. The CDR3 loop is CASSFRPGAGEAFF. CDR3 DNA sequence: TGCGCCAGCAGCTTCCGTCCGGGGGCGGGAGAGGCGTTCTTC.

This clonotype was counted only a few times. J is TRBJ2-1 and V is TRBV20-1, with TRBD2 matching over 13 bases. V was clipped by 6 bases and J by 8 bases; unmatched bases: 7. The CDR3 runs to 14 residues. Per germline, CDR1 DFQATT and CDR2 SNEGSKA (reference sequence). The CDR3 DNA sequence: TGCAGTGCGCCAACTAGCGGGAGGGCGGATGAGCAGTTCTTC. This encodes CSAPTSGRADEQFF.

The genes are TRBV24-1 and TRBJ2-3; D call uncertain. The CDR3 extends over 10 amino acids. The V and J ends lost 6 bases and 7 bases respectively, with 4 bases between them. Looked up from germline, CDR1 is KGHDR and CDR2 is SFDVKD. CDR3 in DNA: TGTGCCACCAGTTCTTATACGCAGTATTTT. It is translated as CATSSYTQYF.